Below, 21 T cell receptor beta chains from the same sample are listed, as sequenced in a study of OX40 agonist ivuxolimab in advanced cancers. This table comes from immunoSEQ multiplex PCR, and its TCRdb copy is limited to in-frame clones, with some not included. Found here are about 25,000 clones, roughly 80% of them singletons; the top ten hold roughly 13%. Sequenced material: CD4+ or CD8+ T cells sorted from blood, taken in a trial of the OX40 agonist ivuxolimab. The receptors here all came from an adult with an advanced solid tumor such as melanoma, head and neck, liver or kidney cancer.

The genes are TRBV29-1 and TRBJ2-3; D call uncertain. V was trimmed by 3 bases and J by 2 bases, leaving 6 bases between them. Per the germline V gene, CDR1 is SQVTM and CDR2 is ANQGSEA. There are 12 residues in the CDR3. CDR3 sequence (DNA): TGCAGCGTTGATGCCAACACAGATACGCAGTATTTT. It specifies CSVDANTDTQYF.

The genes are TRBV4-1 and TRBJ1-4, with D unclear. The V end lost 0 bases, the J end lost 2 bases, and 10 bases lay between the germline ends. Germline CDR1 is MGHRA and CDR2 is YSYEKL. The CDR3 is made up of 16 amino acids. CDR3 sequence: CASSQDFGFTNEKLFF. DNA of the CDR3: TGCGCCAGCAGCCAAGATTTTGGGTTCACTAATGAAAAACTGTTTTTT.

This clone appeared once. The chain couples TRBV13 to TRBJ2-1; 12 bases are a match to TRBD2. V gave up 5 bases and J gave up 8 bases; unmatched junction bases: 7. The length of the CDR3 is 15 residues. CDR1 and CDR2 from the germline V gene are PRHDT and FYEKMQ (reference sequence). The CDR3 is CASSGGLAGWDEQFF. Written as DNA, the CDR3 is TGTGCCAGCAGCGGTGGACTAGCGGGGTGGGATGAGCAGTTCTTC.

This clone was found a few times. CDR3 protein: CASSLTPRNEQYF. In DNA, the CDR3 is TGTGCCAGCAGTTTAACCCCCCGGAACGAGCAGTACTTC. The chain carries TRBV28 and TRBJ2-7; D uncertain. The length of the CDR3 is 13 residues. Deletions cut 2 bases from V and 5 bases from J, with 10 bases between. Germline V gene data show CDR1 as MDHEN and CDR2 as SYDVKM.

The CDR3 nucleotides are TGTGCCAGCAGCCAACTGACGGGTCTTCAGCCCCAGCATTTT. Encoded protein: CASSQLTGLQPQHF. The V gene is TRBV5-6, the J gene TRBJ1-5; D is uncertain. V dropped 4 bases and J dropped 6 bases, with 14 bases sitting between them. This CDR3 is built from 14 residues. The germline CDR1 and CDR2 sequences are SGHDT and YYEEEE.

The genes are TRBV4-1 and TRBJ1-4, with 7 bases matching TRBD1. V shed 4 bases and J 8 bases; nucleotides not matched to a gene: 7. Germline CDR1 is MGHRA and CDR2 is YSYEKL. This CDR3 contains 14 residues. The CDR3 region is CASSPGQVGEKLFF. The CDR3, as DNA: TGCGCCAGCAGCCCTGGACAGGTCGGGGAAAAACTGTTTTTT.

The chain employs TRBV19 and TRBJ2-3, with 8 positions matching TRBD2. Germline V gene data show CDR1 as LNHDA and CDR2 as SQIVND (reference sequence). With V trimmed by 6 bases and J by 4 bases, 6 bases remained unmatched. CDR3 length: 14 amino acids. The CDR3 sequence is CASRNRGGPDTQYF. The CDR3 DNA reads TGTGCCAGTAGGAACCGGGGGGGCCCAGATACGCAGTATTTT.

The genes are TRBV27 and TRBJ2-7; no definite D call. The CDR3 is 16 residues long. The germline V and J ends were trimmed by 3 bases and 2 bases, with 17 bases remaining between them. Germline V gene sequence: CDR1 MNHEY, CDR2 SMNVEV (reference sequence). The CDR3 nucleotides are TGTGCCAGCAGTTTGGGCCAATATGCCCCTCCCTACGAGCAGTACTTC. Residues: CASSLGQYAPPYEQYF.

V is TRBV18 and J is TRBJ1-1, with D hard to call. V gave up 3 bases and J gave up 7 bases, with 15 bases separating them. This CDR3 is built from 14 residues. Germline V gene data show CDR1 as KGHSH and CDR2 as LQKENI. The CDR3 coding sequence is TGTGCCAGCTCACCCCCCACCCCCGTCGTTGAAGCTTTCTTT. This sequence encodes CASSPPTPVVEAFF.

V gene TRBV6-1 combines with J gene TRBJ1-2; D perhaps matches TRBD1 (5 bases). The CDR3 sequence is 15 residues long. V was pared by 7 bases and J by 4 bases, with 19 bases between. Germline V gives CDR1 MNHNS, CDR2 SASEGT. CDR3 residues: CASTYWGGGSYGYTF. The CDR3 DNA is TGTGCCAGCACGTACTGGGGCGGGGGTTCCTATGGCTACACCTTC.

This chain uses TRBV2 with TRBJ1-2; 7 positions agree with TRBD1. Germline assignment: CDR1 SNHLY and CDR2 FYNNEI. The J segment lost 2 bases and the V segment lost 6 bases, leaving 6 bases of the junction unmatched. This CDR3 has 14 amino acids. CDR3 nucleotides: TGTGCCAGCAGGGGGGACAGTGAGAACTATGGCTACACCTTC. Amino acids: CASRGDSENYGYTF.

The CDR3 DNA reads as TGTGCCAGCAGCTTAACAGGGGTGGGAAATCAGCCCCAGCATTTT. It translates to CASSLTGVGNQPQHF. The J gene is TRBJ1-5, the V gene TRBV7-9, with TRBD1 identical over 7 bases. The length of the CDR3 is 15 residues. V shed 2 bases and J 4 bases; nucleotides not matched to a gene: 5. Germline V gene sequence: CDR1 SEHNR, CDR2 FQNEAQ (reference sequence).

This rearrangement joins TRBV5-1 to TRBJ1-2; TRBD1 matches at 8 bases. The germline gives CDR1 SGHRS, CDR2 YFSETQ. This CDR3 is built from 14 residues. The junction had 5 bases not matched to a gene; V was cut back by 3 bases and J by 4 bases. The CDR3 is CASSSGGAGYGYTF. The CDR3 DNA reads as TGCGCCAGCAGCTCAGGGGGCGCGGGCTATGGCTACACCTTC. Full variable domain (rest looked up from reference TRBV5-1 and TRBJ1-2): KAGVTQTPRYLIKTRGQQVTLSCSPISGHRSVSWYQQTPGQGLQFLFEYFSETQRNKGNFPGRFSGRQFSNSRSEMNVSTLELGDSALYLCASSSGGAGYGYTFGSGTRLTVV.

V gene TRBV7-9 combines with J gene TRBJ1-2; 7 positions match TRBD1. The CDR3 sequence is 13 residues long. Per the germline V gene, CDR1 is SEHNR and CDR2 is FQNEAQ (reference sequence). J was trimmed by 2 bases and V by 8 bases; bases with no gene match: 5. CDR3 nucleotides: TGTGCCAGCGGACAGACAGGGAACTATGGCTACACCTTC. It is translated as CASGQTGNYGYTF. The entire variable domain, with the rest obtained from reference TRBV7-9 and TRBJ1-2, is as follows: DTGVSQNPRHKITKRGQNVTFRCDPISEHNRLYWYRQTLGQGPEFLTYFQNEAQLEKSRLLSDRFSAERPKGSFSTLEIQRTEQGDSAMYLCASGQTGNYGYTFGSGTRLTVV.

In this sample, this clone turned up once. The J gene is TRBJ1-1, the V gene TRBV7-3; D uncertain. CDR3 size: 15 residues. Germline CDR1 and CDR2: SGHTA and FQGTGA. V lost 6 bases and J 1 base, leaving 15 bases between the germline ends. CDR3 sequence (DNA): TGTGCCAGCAGTCGAGGAACCATGAAGAACACTGAAGCTTTCTTT. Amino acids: CASSRGTMKNTEAFF.

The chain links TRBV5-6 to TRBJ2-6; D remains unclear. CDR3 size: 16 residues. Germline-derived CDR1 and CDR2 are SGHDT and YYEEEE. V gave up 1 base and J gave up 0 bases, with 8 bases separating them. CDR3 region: CASSLYMISGANVLTF. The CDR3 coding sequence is TGTGCCAGCAGCTTGTACATGATCTCTGGGGCCAACGTCCTGACTTTC.

The CDR3 sequence is CASSDLGWGQGDYEQYF. For the CDR3, the DNA is TGTGCCAGCAGTGACCTGGGGTGGGGACAGGGCGATTACGAGCAGTACTTC. The V call is TRBV25-1, the J call TRBJ2-7; 9 bases are shared with TRBD1. This CDR3 contains 17 residues. Germline V gene data show CDR1 as MGHDK and CDR2 as SYGVNS. V was clipped by 3 bases and J by 4 bases; unmatched bases: 13.

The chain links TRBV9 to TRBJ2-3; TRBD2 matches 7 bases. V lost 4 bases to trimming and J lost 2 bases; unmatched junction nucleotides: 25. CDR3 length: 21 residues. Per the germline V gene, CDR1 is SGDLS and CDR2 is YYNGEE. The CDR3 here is CASSPHSRGSLADTSTDTQYF. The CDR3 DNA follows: TGTGCCAGCAGCCCTCACTCTCGGGGCTCCCTAGCGGATACTTCCACAGATACGCAGTATTTT.

The CDR3, as DNA: TGTGCCAGCAGCTTAGCCGGGACTGTTAGCACAGATACGCAGTATTTT. Residues: CASSLAGTVSTDTQYF. The rearrangement links TRBV7-6 to TRBJ2-3; the D gene is possibly TRBD2 (6 bases). Trimming shortened V by 0 bases and J by 0 bases, and 10 bases separated the two germline ends. CDR1 is SGHVS and CDR2 is FNYEAQ in the germline V gene. The length of the CDR3 is 16 residues.

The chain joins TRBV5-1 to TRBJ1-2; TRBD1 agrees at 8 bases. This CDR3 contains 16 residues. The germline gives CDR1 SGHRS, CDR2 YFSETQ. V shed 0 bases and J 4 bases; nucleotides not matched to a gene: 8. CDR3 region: CASSLDGQGSAYGYTF. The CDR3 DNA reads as TGCGCCAGCAGCTTGGACGGACAGGGATCCGCCTATGGCTACACCTTC.

DNA of the CDR3: TGTGCCAGCAGCTTAAATCCGGGAGGCACAGATACGCAGTATTTT. It encodes CASSLNPGGTDTQYF. The V call is TRBV7-3, the J call TRBJ2-3; possible D gene TRBD2, 6 bases. Germline CDR1 SGHTA, CDR2 FQGTGA. The CDR3 totals 15 residues. The germline V and J ends were trimmed by 1 base and 1 base, with 9 bases remaining between them.